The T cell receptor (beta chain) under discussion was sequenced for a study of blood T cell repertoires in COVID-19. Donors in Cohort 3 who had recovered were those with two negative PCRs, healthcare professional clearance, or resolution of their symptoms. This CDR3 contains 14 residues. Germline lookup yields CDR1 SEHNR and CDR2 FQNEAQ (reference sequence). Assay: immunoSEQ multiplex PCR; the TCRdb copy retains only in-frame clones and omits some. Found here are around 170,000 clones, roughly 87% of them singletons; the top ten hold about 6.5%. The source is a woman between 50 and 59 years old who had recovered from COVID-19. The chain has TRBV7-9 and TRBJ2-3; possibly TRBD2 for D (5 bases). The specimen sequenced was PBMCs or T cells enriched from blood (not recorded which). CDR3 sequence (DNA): TGTGCTAACACTAGGTTATCTAGCACAGATACGCAGTATTTT. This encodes CANTRLSSTDTQYF.